This T cell receptor beta chain was found in a study of shared clonotypes between healthy human individuals. About the research overall: Donor composition was a couple of women and three men, aged 18 to 49.

Germline-derived CDR1 and CDR2 are LGHNT and FRNRAP. The CDR3 sequence is 13 residues long. Unmatched junction bases numbered 2, after V lost 0 bases and J lost 9 bases. This was a deep-level run. Here immunoSEQ multiplex PCR was the method, and the copy in TCRdb shows in-frame clones only, minus some. Of 490,000 or so clones in the sample, 76% were seen once. Nashville, Tennessee was home to all donors, who were Caucasian adults. The V gene is TRBV12-5, the J gene TRBJ2-1; 7 bases are shared with TRBD2. The clonotype was recovered from a woman aged 40 to 50 in good health. Some clones in this sample may be carry-over from other donors' samples. The specimen sequenced was PBMCs. In nucleotides, the CDR3 is TGTGCTAGTGGTTTGGTCGGGGGGAGTGAGCAGTTCTTC. Amino acid sequence: CASGLVGGSEQFF.